This entry features one T cell receptor beta chain sequence. This receptor's antigen is unknown. Base qualities are not recorded, but no much larger clone differs from it by a single base. The CDR3 runs 12 amino acids, cysteine and phenylalanine included. Kept here is only the CDR3 DNA, which spans 36 bases and is read in frame from base 1. The junction carries 17 bases between V and J, which are trimmed by 5 bases and 15 bases respectively. CDR1 and CDR2, per the germline V gene, are SGHAT and FQNNGV. TCR beta libraries were generated from genomic DNA with the immunoSEQ kit, following the manufacturer's recommendations. To prepare libraries, a first multiplex PCR with proprietary primers was run, followed by a second PCR that added unique barcodes, and a bead cleanup was done after each round. Each sample batch included a kit-provided positive control reaction and a negative control reaction. The final libraries underwent checking on an Agilent 4200 TapeStation D1000 ScreenTape, volumetric pooling, and quantification by qPCR. Sequencing was performed on an Illumina NextSeq500 with a MidOutput 150-cycle cartridge, and 156 Read1 and 15 Index1 cycles were run with kit custom primers. The pooled library was loaded at 0.95 to 1 pM with about 20% PhiX control spiked in. On the authors' methods: The vendor-processed data were analyzed in R, and a clonotype was defined as all T cells that share the same CDR3 nucleotide sequence. In the clone abundance analyses, frequencies were normalized to the 10,000 most abundant clones in each sample. Before analysis, public T cell clones were removed, and these numbered fewer than six per sample on average. An abundance difference of at least 32-fold between compartments was the criterion for calling clonotypes tumor-enriched or baseline blood-enriched. A beta-binomial differential abundance model was used to identify clonotypes that expanded or contracted between blood time points. Tumor-blood repertoire similarity was measured with the Baroni-Urbani and Buser coefficient, and groups were compared using two-tailed Wilcoxon tests in R. TCRdb obtained this table from immuneACCESS and retained in-frame rearrangements with V and J assigned. These tables miss some clones; where compared with another copy, unresolved V genes account for less than half of the shortfall, and the remainder is unexplained. V and J calls and clone size follow that table, whereas D and trimming were derived from the DNA. Here the sample has approximately 150,000 clones; 75% to 90% occur a single time. Jointly, the top ten make up around a sixth of the sample.

This sample's time point label indicates: blood 4 weeks post-SBRT, at nephrectomy. This specimen's treatment or condition label, per the study, means: 15 Gy SBRT to primary tumor, nephrectomy 4 weeks later. Samples were obtained from a clinical trial, in which 15 Gy stereotactic body radiation therapy was delivered to primary renal cell carcinomas and nephrectomy was performed 4 weeks later. To follow tumor-enriched clonotypes, serial peripheral blood was collected from radiation-treated patients at baseline and at 2 weeks and 4 weeks after SBRT. All patients had renal cell carcinoma with clear cell pathology. Genomic DNA for TCR sequencing was prepared using the QIAamp DNA Blood Mini Kit (Qiagen). The analyses included only samples that passed all quality control checks. These data come from a study of radiation and T cells in renal cell carcinoma (dated by TCRdb to 2019 to 2021). With respect to the entire study: A total of around 50 samples underwent TCR beta sequencing, made up of roughly 26 tumors and about 27 peripheral blood samples. The last blood draw happened 4 weeks after radiation, timed to coincide with nephrectomy. A total of 4 million to 5 million unique CDR3 nucleotide sequences, encoding 2,658,974 unique CDR3 amino acid sequences, were found across all 55 or so samples.

What the research found in general, with its limitations: Because pretreatment tumor biopsies were not available, the baseline intratumoral presence of clonotypes could not be determined. The single-armed trial design could not address effects of radiation dose or scheduling on the TCR repertoire. Blood repertoire dynamics were not followed beyond 4 weeks after treatment. In blood, the top tumor clonotypes increased from baseline to 2 weeks after radiation and then shrank by 4 weeks, which suggests a temporary expansion of tumor-resident clones.

Sample: blood, taken from a patient whose treatment included radiotherapy and nephrectomy. The source is a woman aged 45-59 years with renal cell carcinoma. The sequence links TRBV11-2 to TRBJ2-1; tentative D gene TRBD2, with 5 bases matching. The CDR3 region reads CASSPVEGYLFF. Read as DNA, the sequence is TGTGCCAGCAGCCCAGTAGAGGGATACCTGTTCTTC.